What follows is one T cell receptor beta chain and its context. Repertoires were generated with immunoSEQ multiplex PCR, while TCRdb's copy carries only in-frame clones and drops some. The sample holds approximately 76,000 clones, about 93% seen once. This specimen comes from a study of T cell responses to AZD1222 COVID-19 vaccine. This CDR3 has 14 amino acids. Trimming cost V 4 bases and J 3 bases, with 10 bases left between them. Looked up from germline, CDR1 is MNHEY and CDR2 is SVGAGI. The material sequenced was peripheral blood, taken on day 0 of MenACWY control vaccination. The receptor's source is an adult in good health. This rearrangement joins TRBV6-5 to TRBJ1-5; perhaps TRBD1 as D (6 bases). As DNA, the CDR3 is TGTGCCAGCAGTTTTACAGGGCTCAATCAGCCCCAGCATTTT. Translated: CASSFTGLNQPQHF.